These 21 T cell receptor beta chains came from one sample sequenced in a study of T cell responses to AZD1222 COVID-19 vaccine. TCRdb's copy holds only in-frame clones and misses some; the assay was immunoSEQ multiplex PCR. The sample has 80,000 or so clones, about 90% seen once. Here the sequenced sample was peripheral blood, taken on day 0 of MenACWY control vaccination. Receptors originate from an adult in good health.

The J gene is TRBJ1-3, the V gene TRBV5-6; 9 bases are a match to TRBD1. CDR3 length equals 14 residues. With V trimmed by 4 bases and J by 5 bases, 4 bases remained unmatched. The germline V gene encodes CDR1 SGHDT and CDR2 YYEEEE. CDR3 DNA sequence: TGTGCCAGCAGCCCGGGACAGGGAAGAAACACCATATATTTT. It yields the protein CASSPGQGRNTIYF.

The CDR3 is CASSSASSGSTGELFF. CDR3 DNA: TGTGCCAGCAGTTCGGCCTCTAGCGGGAGCACCGGGGAGCTGTTTTTT. The gene calls are TRBV28 and TRBJ2-2; TRBD2 aligns across 10 bases. This CDR3 has 16 residues. With 4 bases clipped from V and 4 bases from J, the junction kept 6 bases outside the gene matches. Germline V gene lookup returns CDR1 MDHEN and CDR2 SYDVKM.

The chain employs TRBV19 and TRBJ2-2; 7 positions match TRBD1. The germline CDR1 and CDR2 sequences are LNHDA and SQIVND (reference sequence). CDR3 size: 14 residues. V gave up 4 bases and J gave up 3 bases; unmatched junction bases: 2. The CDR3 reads CASSTDRDTGELFF. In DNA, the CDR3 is TGTGCCAGTAGTACAGACAGGGACACCGGGGAGCTGTTTTTT.

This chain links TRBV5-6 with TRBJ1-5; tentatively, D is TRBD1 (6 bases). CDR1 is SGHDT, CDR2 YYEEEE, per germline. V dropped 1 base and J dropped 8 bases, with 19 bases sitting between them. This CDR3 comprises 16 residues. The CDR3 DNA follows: TGTGCCAGCAGCTTGTGGAACAGGGCCGGTAGGGAGCCCCAGCATTTT. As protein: CASSLWNRAGREPQHF.

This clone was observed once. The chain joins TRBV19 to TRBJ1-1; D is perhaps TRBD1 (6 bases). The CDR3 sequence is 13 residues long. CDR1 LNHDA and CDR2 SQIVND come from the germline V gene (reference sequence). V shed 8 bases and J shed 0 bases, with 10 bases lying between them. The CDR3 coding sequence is TGTGCCAGTTCAGGGGCATTGAACACTGAAGCTTTCTTT. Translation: CASSGALNTEAFF.

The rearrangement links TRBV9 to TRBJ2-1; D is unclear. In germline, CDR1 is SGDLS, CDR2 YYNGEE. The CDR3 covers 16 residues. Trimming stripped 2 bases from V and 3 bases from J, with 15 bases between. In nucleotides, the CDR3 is TGTGCCAGCAGCGTTCTGGCAGGTCGAAACTACAATGAGCAGTTCTTC. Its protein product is CASSVLAGRNYNEQFF. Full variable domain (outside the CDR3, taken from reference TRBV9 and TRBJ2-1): DSGVTQTPKHLITATGQRVTLRCSPRSGDLSVYWYQQSLDQGLQFLIQYYNGEERAKGNILERFSAQQFPDLHSELNLSSLELGDSALYFCASSVLAGRNYNEQFFGPGTRLTVL.

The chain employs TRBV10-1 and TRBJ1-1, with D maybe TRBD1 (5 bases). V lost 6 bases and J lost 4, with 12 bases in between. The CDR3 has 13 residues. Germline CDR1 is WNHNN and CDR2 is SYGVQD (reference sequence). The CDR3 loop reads CASSAFGTTEAFF. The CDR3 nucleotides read TGCGCCAGCAGCGCCTTCGGGACCACTGAAGCTTTCTTT.

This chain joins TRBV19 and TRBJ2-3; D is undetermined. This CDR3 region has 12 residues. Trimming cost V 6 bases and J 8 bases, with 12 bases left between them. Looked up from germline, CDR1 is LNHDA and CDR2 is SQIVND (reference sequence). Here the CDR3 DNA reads TGTGCCAGTAGCCCTACTCAGACTACGCAGTATTTT. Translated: CASSPTQTTQYF.

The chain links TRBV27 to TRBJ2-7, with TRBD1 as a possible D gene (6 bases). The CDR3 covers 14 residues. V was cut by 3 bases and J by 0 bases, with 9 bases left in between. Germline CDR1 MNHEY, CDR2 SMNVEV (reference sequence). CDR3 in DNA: TGTGCCAGCAGTTTGACGGACAGCTCCTACGAGCAGTACTTC. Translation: CASSLTDSSYEQYF.

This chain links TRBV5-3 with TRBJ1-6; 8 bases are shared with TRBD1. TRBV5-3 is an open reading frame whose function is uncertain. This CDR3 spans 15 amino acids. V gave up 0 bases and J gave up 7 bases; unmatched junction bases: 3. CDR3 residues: CARSLGTGNNSPLHF. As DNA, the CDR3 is TGTGCCAGAAGCTTGGGGACAGGGAACAATTCACCCCTCCACTTT.

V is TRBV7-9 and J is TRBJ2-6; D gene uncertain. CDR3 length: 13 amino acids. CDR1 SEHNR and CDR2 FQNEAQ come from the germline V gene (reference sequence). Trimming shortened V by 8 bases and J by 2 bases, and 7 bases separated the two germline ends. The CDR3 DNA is TGTGCCAGCGGGTACCCTGGGGCCAACGTCCTGACTTTC. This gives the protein CASGYPGANVLTF. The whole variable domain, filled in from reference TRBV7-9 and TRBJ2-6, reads DTGVSQNPRHKITKRGQNVTFRCDPISEHNRLYWYRQTLGQGPEFLTYFQNEAQLEKSRLLSDRFSAERPKGSFSTLEIQRTEQGDSAMYLCASGYPGANVLTFGAGSRLTVL.

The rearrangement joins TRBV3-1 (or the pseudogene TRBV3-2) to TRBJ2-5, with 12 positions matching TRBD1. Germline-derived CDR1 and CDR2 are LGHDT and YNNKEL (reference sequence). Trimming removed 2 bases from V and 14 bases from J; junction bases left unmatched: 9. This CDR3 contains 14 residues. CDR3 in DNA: TGTGCCAGCAGCCAACGGGACAGGGGGCGCGGGACTTACTTC. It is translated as CASSQRDRGRGTYF.

This chain's CDR3 is CATSLQVTSGYTF. Here the CDR3 DNA reads TGTGCCACCAGTCTCCAGGTTACTAGTGGCTACACCTTC. The V call is TRBV24-1, the J call TRBJ1-2; no definite D call. The ends were cut back, 6 bases at V and 7 bases at J, with 14 bases in the middle. The germline V gene encodes CDR1 KGHDR and CDR2 SFDVKD. This CDR3 is 13 amino acids long.

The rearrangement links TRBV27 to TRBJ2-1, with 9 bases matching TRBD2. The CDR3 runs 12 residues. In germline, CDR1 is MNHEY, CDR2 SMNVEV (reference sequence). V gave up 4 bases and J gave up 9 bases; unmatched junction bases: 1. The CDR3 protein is CASSSGLAEQFF. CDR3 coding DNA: TGTGCCAGCAGTTCGGGACTAGCTGAGCAGTTCTTC.

CDR3 DNA sequence: TGTGCCAGCAGCCAAGCACCCCCCTATTCACCCCTCCACTTT. Its protein is CASSQAPPYSPLHF. The chain uses TRBV3-1 (or the pseudogene TRBV3-2) and TRBJ1-6; D is unresolved. Trimming removed 1 base from V and 8 bases from J, with 9 bases in between. Germline CDR1 and CDR2: LGHDT and YNNKEL (reference sequence). The CDR3 runs 14 residues.

The CDR3 DNA reads TGTGCCTGGAACGGAGCTGGAAACACCATATATTTT. Translation gives CAWNGAGNTIYF. The gene calls are TRBV30 and TRBJ1-3, with no clear D. The V end was cut by 4 bases, the J end by 2 bases, with 6 bases between. The CDR3 consists of 12 residues. The germline gives CDR1 GTSNPN, CDR2 SVGIG (reference sequence).

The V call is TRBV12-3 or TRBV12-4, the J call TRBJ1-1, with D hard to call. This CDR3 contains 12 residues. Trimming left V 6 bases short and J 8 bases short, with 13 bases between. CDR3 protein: CASRPQGGEAFF. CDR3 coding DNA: TGTGCCAGCAGACCTCAAGGAGGGGAAGCTTTCTTT.

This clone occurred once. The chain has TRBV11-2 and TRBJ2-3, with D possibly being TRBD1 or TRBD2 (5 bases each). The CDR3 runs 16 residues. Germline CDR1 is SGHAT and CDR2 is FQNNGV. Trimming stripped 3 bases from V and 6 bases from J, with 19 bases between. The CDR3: CASSFRIDGGYDTQYF. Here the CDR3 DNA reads TGTGCCAGCAGCTTCAGGATAGATGGGGGTTACGATACGCAGTATTTT. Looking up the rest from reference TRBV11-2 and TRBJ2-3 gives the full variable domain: EAGVAQSPRYKIIEKRQSVAFWCNPISGHATLYWYQQILGQGPKLLIQFQNNGVVDDSQLPKDRFSAERLKGVDSTLKIQPAKLEDSAVYLCASSFRIDGGYDTQYFGPGTRLTVL.

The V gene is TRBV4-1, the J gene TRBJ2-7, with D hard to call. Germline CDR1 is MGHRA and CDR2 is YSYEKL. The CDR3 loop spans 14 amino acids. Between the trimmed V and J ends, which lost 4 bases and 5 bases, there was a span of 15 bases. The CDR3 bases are TGCGCCAGCAGCCCGTCGGGCAAGCCCCACGAGCAGTACTTC. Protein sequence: CASSPSGKPHEQYF.

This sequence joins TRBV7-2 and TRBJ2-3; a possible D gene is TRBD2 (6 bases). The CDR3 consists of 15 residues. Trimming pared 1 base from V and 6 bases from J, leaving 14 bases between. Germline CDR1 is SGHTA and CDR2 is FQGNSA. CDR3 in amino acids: CASSLEGLPRDTQYF. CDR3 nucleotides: TGTGCCAGCAGCTTAGAGGGACTGCCGCGCGATACGCAGTATTTT.

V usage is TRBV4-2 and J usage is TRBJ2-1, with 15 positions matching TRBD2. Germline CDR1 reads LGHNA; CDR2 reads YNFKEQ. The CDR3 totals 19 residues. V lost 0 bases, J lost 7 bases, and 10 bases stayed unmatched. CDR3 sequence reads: CASSQDPLGTSGRKNEQFF. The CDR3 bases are TGTGCCAGCAGCCAAGACCCATTAGGGACTAGCGGGAGGAAGAATGAGCAGTTCTTC.